The 18 T cell receptor beta chains presented below share a single source sample, sequenced in a study of blood T cell repertoires in COVID-19. TCRdb's copy holds only in-frame clones and misses some; the assay was immunoSEQ multiplex PCR. The table shows about 13,000 clones, with roughly 83% occurring only once. The sample comprised peripheral blood. These receptors all stem from a man between 35 and 55 years old with active or convalescent COVID-19.

V is TRBV21-1 and J is TRBJ1-5; the DNA was not used to check the table's D call, TRBD1. TRBV21-1 is assigned pseudogene status. There are 14 residues in the CDR3. CDR3 residues: CASSKVGGARPQHF. DNA of the CDR3: TGTGCCAGCAGCAAAGTAGGGGGAGCCCGGCCCCAGCATTTT.

This rearrangement joins TRBV24-1 to TRBJ2-2; D possibly corresponds to TRBD2 (6 bases). The CDR3 covers 15 residues. Trimming left V 2 bases short and J 4 bases short, with 10 bases between. In germline, CDR1 is KGHDR, CDR2 SFDVKD. The CDR3 DNA reads TGTGCCACCAGTGATTCGCAGGGACTCACCGGGGAGCTGTTTTTT. Residues: CATSDSQGLTGELFF.

This clone appeared a single time. The rearrangement joins TRBV11-1 to TRBJ2-3; 9 bases line up with TRBD1. The V and J ends lost 1 base and 6 bases, in that order; junction bases with no gene match: 5. The CDR3 sequence is 15 residues long. Germline assignment: CDR1 SGHAT and CDR2 FQDESV (reference sequence). The CDR3 here is CASSLGGQGTDTQYF. DNA of the CDR3: TGTGCCAGCAGCTTAGGGGGACAGGGAACCGATACGCAGTATTTT.

This chain uses TRBV5-4 with TRBJ1-3; D may be TRBD1 (5 bases). The CDR3 length is 16 residues. CDR1 is SGHNT, CDR2 YYREEE, per germline (reference sequence). V dropped 5 bases and J dropped 0 bases, with 15 bases sitting between them. CDR3 coding DNA: TGTGCCAGCAGTTCGAAAGGGGAGGTCTCTGGAAACACCATATATTTT. It yields the protein CASSSKGEVSGNTIYF.

The chain is built from TRBV3-1 (or the pseudogene TRBV3-2) and TRBJ2-3; D not certain. Per germline, CDR1 LGHDT and CDR2 YNNKEL (reference sequence). Trimming left V 0 bases short and J 6 bases short, with 4 bases between. This CDR3 contains 12 residues. CDR3 sequence: CASSQEADTQYF. The CDR3 bases are TGTGCCAGCAGCCAAGAAGCGGATACGCAGTATTTT.

The V call is TRBV29-1, the J call TRBJ1-4, with 7 bases lining up with TRBD1. The V and J ends lost 7 bases and 1 base, in that order; junction bases with no gene match: 3. CDR3 size: 13 residues. CDR1 is SQVTM, CDR2 ANQGSEA, per germline. The DNA for the CDR3 is TGCAGCGCTGGGGACAGAACTAATGAAAAACTGTTTTTT. Amino acids: CSAGDRTNEKLFF. Together with reference TRBV29-1 and TRBJ1-4, the CDR3 gives the full variable domain: SAVISQKPSRDICQRGTSLTIQCQVDSQVTMMFWYRQQPGQSLTLIATANQGSEATYESGFVIDKFPISRPNLTFSTLTVSNMSPEDSSIYLCSAGDRTNEKLFFGSGTQLSVL.

V is TRBV29-1 and J is TRBJ1-2, with D perhaps matching TRBD1 (6 bases). Looked up from germline, CDR1 is SQVTM and CDR2 is ANQGSEA. Trimming took off 7 bases at V and 3 bases at J, with 15 bases between the two ends. This CDR3 is built from 13 residues. The CDR3 reads CSASDKGDYGYTF. The CDR3 bases are TGCAGCGCCTCGGACAAGGGGGACTATGGCTACACCTTC.

The J gene is TRBJ2-5, the V gene TRBV2, with TRBD2 as a possible D gene (6 bases). The germline V gene encodes CDR1 SNHLY and CDR2 FYNNEI. The V end lost 4 bases, the J end lost 4 bases, and 10 bases lay between the germline ends. The CDR3 sequence is 13 residues long. The CDR3 loop is CASSVYGGETQYF. Here the CDR3 DNA reads TGTGCCAGCAGTGTCTACGGGGGAGAGACCCAGTACTTC.

The chain recombines TRBV9 with TRBJ2-1; 10 nucleotides line up with TRBD2. This CDR3 is 15 amino acids long. Germline lookup yields CDR1 SGDLS and CDR2 YYNGEE. V lost 3 bases to trimming and J lost 7 bases; unmatched junction nucleotides: 7. The CDR3 loop is CASSASGGAQNEQFF. As DNA, the CDR3 is TGTGCCAGCAGCGCCAGCGGGGGGGCCCAGAATGAGCAGTTCTTC. The entire variable domain, with the rest obtained from reference TRBV9 and TRBJ2-1, is as follows: DSGVTQTPKHLITATGQRVTLRCSPRSGDLSVYWYQQSLDQGLQFLIQYYNGEERAKGNILERFSAQQFPDLHSELNLSSLELGDSALYFCASSASGGAQNEQFFGPGTRLTVL.

This clone was detected a few times. The rearrangement links TRBV19 to TRBJ2-5, with TRBD2 matching 13 bases. Unmatched junction bases numbered 3, after V lost 4 bases and J lost 4 bases. The CDR3 sequence is 15 residues long. Per the germline V gene, CDR1 is LNHDA and CDR2 is SQIVND (reference sequence). CDR3 bases: TGTGCCAGTAGTAGGACTAGCGGGGGTAGAGAGACCCAGTACTTC. This sequence encodes CASSRTSGGRETQYF. Looking up the rest from reference TRBV19 and TRBJ2-5 gives the full variable domain: DGGITQSPKYLFRKEGQNVTLSCEQNLNHDAMYWYRQDPGQGLRLIYYSQIVNDFQKGDIAEGYSVSREKKESFPLTVTSAQKNPTAFYLCASSRTSGGRETQYFGPGTRLLVL.

The chain is built from TRBV10-3 and TRBJ2-1, with 7 bases aligning to TRBD2. This CDR3 spans 14 amino acids. Germline V gives CDR1 ENHRY, CDR2 SYGVKD. V dropped 7 bases and J dropped 5; count of bases not matched to a gene: 8. Here the CDR3 reads CAITGGRGNNEQFF. CDR3 nucleotides: TGTGCCATCACCGGCGGGAGAGGGAACAATGAGCAGTTCTTC.

J is TRBJ2-3 and V is TRBV14, with D unclear. Germline CDR1 is SGHDN and CDR2 is FVKESK. This CDR3 contains 14 residues. The V end lost 2 bases, the J end lost 0 bases, and 6 bases lay between the germline ends. This CDR3 is CASSQLASTDTQYF. The CDR3 region has the DNA TGTGCCAGCAGCCAATTAGCTAGCACAGATACGCAGTATTTT.

V gene TRBV6-2 or TRBV6-3 combines with J gene TRBJ1-1; 7 bases map to TRBD1. CDR1 is MNHEY, CDR2 SVGEGT, per germline. J gave up 0 bases and V 6 bases, and 7 bases lay outside the gene matches. This CDR3 is 15 amino acids long. CDR3 residues: CASSPRGTVNTEAFF. The DNA for the CDR3 is TGTGCCAGCAGCCCTAGAGGGACAGTGAACACTGAAGCTTTCTTT.

The J gene is TRBJ1-3, the V gene TRBV7-6; maybe TRBD1 (5 bases). From germline, CDR1 is SGHVS and CDR2 FNYEAQ. The V and J ends lost 5 bases and 0 bases respectively, with 11 bases between them. This CDR3 contains 15 residues. Here the CDR3 DNA reads TGTGCCAGCAGCCCGACAGAAATCTCTGGAAACACCATATATTTT. This codes for CASSPTEISGNTIYF.

The V and J genes are TRBV5-1 and TRBJ2-7, with 10 bases matching TRBD1. The V gene end was trimmed by 0 bases and the J gene end by 4 bases; junction bases not matched to a gene: 1. Germline V gives CDR1 SGHRS, CDR2 YFSETQ. The CDR3 has 14 amino acids. The chain's CDR3 is CASSLGTGGYEQYF. The CDR3, as DNA: TGCGCCAGCAGCTTGGGGACAGGGGGATACGAGCAGTACTTC.

V usage is TRBV7-3 and J usage is TRBJ2-5, with a weak D call TRBD2 (5 bases). This CDR3 comprises 16 residues. The V gene's germline CDR1 is SGHTA and CDR2 FQGTGA. V was pared by 3 bases and J by 5 bases, with 19 bases between. The CDR3 DNA reads TGTGCCAGCAGCTTGAGTTCGTTCGGGGAAGGGGAGACCCAGTACTTC. It yields the protein CASSLSSFGEGETQYF.

This clone was picked up one time. Mismatch with germline at one junction end may stem from a read error. The chain links TRBV28 to TRBJ1-5; 10 nucleotides align to TRBD1. This CDR3 has 15 residues. Germline V lookup: CDR1 MDHEN, CDR2 SYDVKM. In nucleotides, the CDR3 is TGTGCCAGCAGTTTCAGCCGGGACAGGGGTCAGCTCCAGCATTTT. Translation: CASSFSRDRGQLQHF.

This clone turned up a few times. The chain uses TRBV4-2 and TRBJ2-7; unclear D gene. V lost 3 bases and J lost 3, with 18 bases in between. Germline lookup yields CDR1 LGHNA and CDR2 YNFKEQ. This CDR3 region has 16 residues. CDR3 DNA: TGTGCCAGCAGCCAGGGCCCCAGCCCTAACCGCTACGAGCAGTACTTC. It is translated as CASSQGPSPNRYEQYF.